These 9 T cell receptor beta chains were sequenced from one sample in a study of OX40 agonist ivuxolimab in advanced cancers. Measured with immunoSEQ multiplex PCR; TCRdb has only the in-frame clones, and not every one. The table includes about 63,000 clones, roughly four fifths detected once. The specimen was CD4+ or CD8+ T cells sorted from blood, collected in a trial of the OX40 agonist ivuxolimab. Receptors originate from an adult with an advanced solid tumor such as melanoma, head and neck, liver or kidney cancer.

This clone has just one count. This chain connects TRBV6-1 to TRBJ2-7, with TRBD2 identical over 12 bases. The V and J ends lost 4 bases and 4 bases, in that order; junction bases with no gene match: 5. CDR1 MNHNS and CDR2 SASEGT come from the germline V gene. The CDR3 extends over 15 amino acids. CDR3 region: CASSGGLAGTYEQYF. The CDR3 nucleotides read TGTGCCAGCAGTGGAGGACTAGCGGGAACATACGAGCAGTACTTC.

This chain joins TRBV5-6 and TRBJ2-5, with a weak D call TRBD2 (6 bases). The length of the CDR3 is 17 residues. V dropped 1 base and J dropped 5 bases, with 21 bases sitting between them. In germline, CDR1 is SGHDT, CDR2 YYEEEE. Here the CDR3 DNA reads TGTGCCAGCAGCTTGCTATCGACTTGGGCGGGATCGGAGACCCAGTACTTC. It codes for CASSLLSTWAGSETQYF.

This clone was seen once. The rearrangement links TRBV5-4 to TRBJ2-1; D perhaps matches TRBD2 (6 bases). This CDR3 is built from 16 residues. V lost 2 bases, J lost 0 bases, and 12 bases lay in between. Germline CDR1 is SGHNT and CDR2 is YYREEE (reference sequence). CDR3 sequence: CASSFGPSVSYNEQFF. The CDR3 DNA reads TGTGCCAGCAGCTTCGGTCCTAGCGTCTCCTACAATGAGCAGTTCTTC.

This rearrangement joins TRBV28 to TRBJ2-7, with 8 bases aligning to TRBD2. Germline CDR1 MDHEN, CDR2 SYDVKM. V shed 6 bases, J shed 3 bases, and the junction held 10 bases outside the gene matches. The CDR3 has 15 amino acids. The CDR3 loop is CASSPTSGENYEQYF. The CDR3, as DNA: TGTGCCAGCAGCCCTACTAGCGGAGAAAACTACGAGCAGTACTTC.

The rearrangement links TRBV11-2 to TRBJ1-1; tentatively, D is TRBD1 (6 bases). This CDR3 has 15 residues. Germline V gene lookup returns CDR1 SGHAT and CDR2 FQNNGV. Trimming took off 5 bases at V and 1 base at J, with 14 bases between the two ends. The CDR3 region has the DNA TGTGCCAGCAGCCAACAAGGACAGCCGAACACTGAAGCTTTCTTT. Translation gives CASSQQGQPNTEAFF. Complete variable domain (other parts from reference TRBV11-2 and TRBJ1-1): EAGVAQSPRYKIIEKRQSVAFWCNPISGHATLYWYQQILGQGPKLLIQFQNNGVVDDSQLPKDRFSAERLKGVDSTLKIQPAKLEDSAVYLCASSQQGQPNTEAFFGQGTRLTVV.

On this clone: Within the sample, other DNA sequences also encode this same CDR3. This sequence joins TRBV7-9 and TRBJ2-7; D is undetermined. Germline CDR1 is SEHNR and CDR2 is FQNEAQ (reference sequence). V lost 1 base, J lost 2 bases, and 6 bases lay in between. The length of the CDR3 is 13 residues. The CDR3 coding sequence is TGTGCCAGCAGCTTAGTTGAACCCTACGAGCAGTACTTC. Protein sequence: CASSLVEPYEQYF.

Only one count was recorded for this clone. The chain couples TRBV5-1 to TRBJ2-3, with 10 bases aligning to TRBD2. The length of the CDR3 is 16 residues. Germline lookup yields CDR1 SGHRS and CDR2 YFSETQ. Germline trimming cut 5 bases from V and 3 bases from J; bases unmatched to any gene: 9. The CDR3, as DNA: TGCGCCAGCAGGGAGGGGACTAGCGAAAGGACAGATACGCAGTATTTT. It encodes CASREGTSERTDTQYF.

This chain connects TRBV20-1 to TRBJ2-5; no firm D call. V shed 3 bases and J shed 4 bases, with 6 bases lying between them. CDR1 and CDR2 (germline): DFQATT, SNEGSKA (reference sequence). The CDR3 is 11 residues long. The CDR3 here is CSASFIETQYF. The CDR3 DNA is TGCAGTGCTAGCTTTATAGAGACCCAGTACTTC.

The chain combines TRBV7-9 with TRBJ1-4; tentatively, D is TRBD1 (5 bases). The CDR3 sequence is 16 residues long. The germline V gene has CDR1 SEHNR and CDR2 FQNEAQ (reference sequence). The V gene lost 5 bases and the J gene lost 3 bases, with 16 bases spanning the gap. CDR3 DNA: TGTGCCAGCAGCCTCGACGAGACAGTTCCTAATGAAAAACTGTTTTTT. It translates to CASSLDETVPNEKLFF.